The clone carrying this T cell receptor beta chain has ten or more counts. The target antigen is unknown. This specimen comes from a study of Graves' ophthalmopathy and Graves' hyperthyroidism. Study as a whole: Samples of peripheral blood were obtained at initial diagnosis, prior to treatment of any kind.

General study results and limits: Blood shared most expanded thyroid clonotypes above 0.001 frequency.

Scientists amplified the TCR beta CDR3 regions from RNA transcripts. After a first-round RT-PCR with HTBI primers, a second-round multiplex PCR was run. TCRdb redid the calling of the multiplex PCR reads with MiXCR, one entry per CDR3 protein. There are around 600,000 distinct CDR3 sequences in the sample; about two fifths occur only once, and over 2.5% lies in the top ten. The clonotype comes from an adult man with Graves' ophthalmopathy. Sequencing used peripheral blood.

In DNA form, the CDR3 reads TGTGCCAGCAGCTCCGGACAGGTCGGAAAACTGTTTTTT. Translated: CASSSGQVGKLFF. V is TRBV13 and J is TRBJ1-4; 7 bases agree with TRBD1. Germline CDR1 and CDR2: PRHDT and FYEKMQ (reference sequence). Trimming at V came to 4 bases and at J to 10 bases, leaving 6 bases not matched to a gene. The CDR3 length is 13 residues.